This T cell receptor beta chain appears in the sequencing data of a study of T cell responses to AZD1222 COVID-19 vaccine listed by TCRdb under 2021. Background for the entire study: AZD1222 recipients whose second dose came at about 4 weeks and those whose second dose came at about 12 weeks were combined into one group, since spike-specific TCR depth and breadth did not differ between the two schedules. Trial participants were enrolled into age subgroups of 18-55, 56-69 and 70-plus years, which contained 148, 28 and 57 TCR-sequenced participants, respectively. TCR sequencing was performed for 230 to 250 trial participants, of whom around 200 were given two doses of AZD1222 and around 26 were given two doses of MenACWY control vaccine. Broader findings and caveats from the paper: After two AZD1222 doses, spike-specific TCR breadth and depth were significantly higher than at day 0 and than in MenACWY recipients. The vaccine-associated CD4 TCRs covered the entire spike protein, and the dominant responses fell in regions 160-218 and 743-854. Reportedly, almost half of the unique spike-specific TCRs recognized epitopes lying outside the regions that are mutated in the B.1.351 and B.1.1.7 variants. Conclusions about previously exposed vaccinees are limited, since just a handful of AZD1222 recipients were seropositive for SARS-CoV-2 at baseline. Most participants were white British and females outnumbered males, and the authors suggested that clonal diversity may have been underestimated. The 56-69-year group was small, and its depth increase did not reach significance, likely because of low power. Because no samples from the day 14 peak response were available, repertoires could be characterized only after the peak T cell response.

Only one count was recorded for this clone. Its antigen specificity is not known. Per-base quality was not reported, and no clone a single base away is much larger than it. In light of the paper, this sample's time point label describes: baseline before first vaccination. Samples from vaccinated people were obtained from the UK trials COV001 and COV002, which included a single-blind randomized controlled phase 2/3 trial of AZD1222 (ChAdOx1 nCoV-19) in healthy adults. For TCRbeta chain sequencing, PBMC samples were collected from trial participants at day 0 and at day 28 after the second dose. At the junction V is shortened by 5 bases and J by 1 base, with 11 bases in between. The CDR3, from cysteine to phenylalanine, totals 14 residues. Only the CDR3 region is kept as DNA, spanning 42 bases read in frame from base 1. As encoded in the germline V gene, CDR1 is SGHTA while CDR2 is FQGNSA. The CDR3 regions of human TCRbeta chains were analyzed by immunosequencing. The original methods were these. Repertoire TCRs were matched against a reference library of SARS-CoV-2-specific TCRs generated with the MIRA antigen-specificity platform. Breadth meant the fraction of unique TCRs that were SARS-CoV-2-associated, whereas depth meant the fraction of total T cells that were SARS-CoV-2-associated. Each spike-specific TCR was assigned to its reactive spike region and to a CD4 or CD8 class using the MIRA data. Log10-transformed breadth and depth values were compared by one-way ANOVA with Sidak's multiple comparisons tests. TCRdb provides this immuneACCESS table in a form limited to in-frame rearrangements. Some clones are lacking; in checked studies, under half of them reflect an unresolved V gene, and why the rest are absent is not known. V and J calls and clone size are as listed in that table; D and trimming were resolved from the DNA. A total of more than 85,000 clones appear in this sample, around 85% of them only once. More than 6% of the sample goes to the ten largest clones.

Rearrangement joined TRBV7-2 to TRBJ1-1; the D gene cannot be named for sure. This specimen was peripheral blood, taken on day 0 of AZD1222 vaccination. This receptor was obtained from an adult in good health. CDR3 loop: CASSPAGKNTEAFF. The bases read TGTGCCAGCAGCCCAGCCGGGAAGAACACTGAAGCTTTCTTT.